The 9 T cell receptor beta chains below come from one sample, sequenced in a study of cytomegalovirus exposure and HLA in healthy donors. The primer mix had 60 Vbeta and 13 Jbeta primers. Clones were sequenced by immunoSEQ multiplex PCR, and TCRdb holds only the in-frame ones, with some missing. The sample yields approximately 87,000 clones, about four fifths seen once. Sequencing was carried out using PBMCs. These TCRs come from a young woman in good health and CMV-seropositive.

This chain links TRBV5-1 with TRBJ1-5; D is perhaps TRBD1 (6 bases). In germline, CDR1 is SGHRS, CDR2 YFSETQ. The germline V and J ends were trimmed by 0 bases and 7 bases, with 11 bases remaining between them. CDR3 size: 14 residues. The CDR3 DNA is TGCGCCAGCAGCTTGGACACAGGGCGCCAGCCCCAGCATTTT. This gives the protein CASSLDTGRQPQHF. Drawing the rest from reference TRBV5-1 and TRBJ1-5, the complete variable domain is KAGVTQTPRYLIKTRGQQVTLSCSPISGHRSVSWYQQTPGQGLQFLFEYFSETQRNKGNFPGRFSGRQFSNSRSEMNVSTLELGDSALYLCASSLDTGRQPQHFGDGTRLSIL.

V usage is TRBV18 and J usage is TRBJ1-1; 7 bases fit TRBD1. Germline CDR1 reads KGHSH; CDR2 reads LQKENI. J was trimmed by 3 bases and V by 6 bases; bases with no gene match: 10. The CDR3 totals 15 residues. The CDR3 is CASSPDRVPYTEAFF. The CDR3 nucleotides are TGTGCCAGCTCTCCAGACAGGGTACCTTACACTGAAGCTTTCTTT.

The chain is built from TRBV5-1 and TRBJ2-1, with TRBD2 matching over 9 bases. V lost 0 bases, J lost 7 bases, and 5 bases stayed unmatched. The germline CDR1 and CDR2 sequences are SGHRS and YFSETQ. The CDR3 contains 15 residues. For the CDR3, the DNA is TGCGCCAGCAGCTTGGAAGCGGGGGGTCGGAATGAGCAGTTCTTC. The encoded protein is CASSLEAGGRNEQFF.

The rearrangement links TRBV27 to TRBJ1-2; D is uncertain. The V end was cut by 2 bases, the J end by 4 bases, with 11 bases between. CDR3 length: 14 residues. Looked up from germline, CDR1 is MNHEY and CDR2 is SMNVEV (reference sequence). The CDR3 spells CASSLRPAVYGYTF. Written as DNA, the CDR3 is TGTGCCAGCAGTTTACGACCGGCGGTCTATGGCTACACCTTC.

The rearrangement uses TRBV7-9 and TRBJ1-1; 9 bases match TRBD1. The V gene's germline CDR1 is SEHNR and CDR2 FQNEAQ (reference sequence). Trimming cost V 1 base and J 4 bases; bases outside gene matches: 4. The CDR3 consists of 15 residues. The CDR3 DNA follows: TGTGCCAGCAGCTTAGGCGACAGGGGGGGCACTGAAGCTTTCTTT. This codes for CASSLGDRGGTEAFF. Complete variable domain (other parts from reference TRBV7-9 and TRBJ1-1): DTGVSQNPRHKITKRGQNVTFRCDPISEHNRLYWYRQTLGQGPEFLTYFQNEAQLEKSRLLSDRFSAERPKGSFSTLEIQRTEQGDSAMYLCASSLGDRGGTEAFFGQGTRLTVV.

This clone was detected only once. This chain joins TRBV29-1 and TRBJ2-1; D not certain. Trimming took 5 bases from V and 0 from J, leaving 5 bases between them. From germline, CDR1 is SQVTM and CDR2 ANQGSEA. The CDR3 extends over 12 amino acids. This CDR3 is CSVSSSYNEQFF. The CDR3 nucleotides are TGCAGCGTTTCTAGCTCCTACAATGAGCAGTTCTTC.

This chain uses TRBV4-2 with TRBJ1-1; D gene unclear. Germline V gene data show CDR1 as LGHNA and CDR2 as YNFKEQ. V was pared by 0 bases and J by 10 bases, with 24 bases between. CDR3 length: 17 residues. CDR3 sequence reads: CASSQDAREVAPTGAFF. For the CDR3, the DNA is TGTGCCAGCAGCCAAGATGCCCGAGAGGTTGCGCCCACGGGAGCTTTCTTT.

This clone appeared a few times. The chain carries TRBV7-3 and TRBJ2-7; TRBD2 aligns across 9 bases. V trimming: 5 bases; J trimming: 2 bases; junction bases outside the gene matches: 7. CDR1 and CDR2 from the germline V gene are SGHTA and FQGTGA. The CDR3 contains 15 residues. The CDR3 here is CASSPMAGGPYEQYF. The CDR3 DNA reads as TGTGCCAGCAGCCCCATGGCGGGAGGGCCCTACGAGCAGTACTTC.

The chain joins TRBV29-1 to TRBJ2-3; 13 nucleotides match TRBD2. V trimming: 8 bases; J trimming: 7 bases; junction bases outside the gene matches: 12. The CDR3 is 15 amino acids. From germline, CDR1 is SQVTM and CDR2 ANQGSEA. In DNA, the CDR3 is TGCAGCTCGGACGGACTAGCGGGAGTCCCAAATACGCAGTATTTT. Translating gives CSSDGLAGVPNTQYF.